This TCR beta chain was found in a study of T cell responses to AZD1222 COVID-19 vaccine. CDR3 length: 16 amino acids. Losses at the gene ends were 3 bases for V and 1 base for J; bases not matched to a gene: 9. CDR1 is SGHRS, CDR2 YFSETQ, per germline. Sequenced by immunoSEQ multiplex PCR; TCRdb stores in-frame clones only, minus some. This sample has under 150,000 clones, with 85% found just once. The chain uses TRBV5-1 and TRBJ1-1; TRBD1 agrees at 7 bases. The origin of this receptor is an adult who received the MenACWY meningococcal vaccine as a control. The material sequenced was peripheral blood, taken 28 days after the second dose of the MenACWY control vaccine. CDR3 in DNA: TGCGCCAGCAGCTCTAAAAGGGGGACAGAGAACACTGAAGCTTTCTTT. It is translated as CASSSKRGTENTEAFF. The variable domain in full, completed from reference TRBV5-1 and TRBJ1-1, reads KAGVTQTPRYLIKTRGQQVTLSCSPISGHRSVSWYQQTPGQGLQFLFEYFSETQRNKGNFPGRFSGRQFSNSRSEMNVSTLELGDSALYLCASSSKRGTENTEAFFGQGTRLTVV.